These 28 T cell receptor beta chains came from one sample sequenced in a study of response to subunit inactivated influenza vaccine. TCRdb itself ran the RT-PCR reads through MiXCR, one entry per CDR3 protein. This sample yields 450,000 to 600,000 distinct CDR3 sequences, of which 7.2% are seen a single time; 10% to 15% belongs to the top ten. The sample in question was PBMCs from blood, obtained 23 to 25 months after vaccination. The receptors come from a man between 50 and 69 years old who received an inactivated influenza vaccine.

The chain combines TRBV5-6 with TRBJ2-3; 8 nucleotides line up with TRBD2. This CDR3 is 16 amino acids long. Germline CDR1 and CDR2: SGHDT and YYEEEE. The J segment lost 0 bases and the V segment lost 0 bases, leaving 3 bases of the junction unmatched. The CDR3 nucleotides read TGTGCCAGCAGCTTGGGACTAGCGCTTAGCACAGATACGCAGTATTTT. Translated, it gives CASSLGLALSTDTQYF.

This chain uses TRBV6-2 or TRBV6-3 with TRBJ1-6; D uncertain. The V and J ends lost 7 bases and 7 bases respectively, with 11 bases between them. Germline V CDR1 and CDR2: MNHEY, SVGEGT. The CDR3 is 13 residues long. The CDR3 sequence: CASTIDANSPLHF. The CDR3 nucleotides are TGTGCCAGCACGATAGACGCCAATTCACCCCTCCACTTT.

At least ten counts were recorded for this clonotype. One end of the junction is discordant with germline, which a read error may explain. The rearrangement joins TRBV20-1 to TRBJ2-3; tentative D call: TRBD2 (5 bases). CDR3 size: 16 residues. Germline V gene data show CDR1 as DFQATT and CDR2 as SNEGSKA (reference sequence). CDR3 DNA: TGCAGTGCTAGAGATGGGGAGAAACCTAGCACATATACGCAGTATTTT. It codes for CSARDGEKPSTYTQYF.

V is TRBV4-2 and J is TRBJ2-7; 8 bases match TRBD2. The trim removed 2 bases at V and 3 bases at J, leaving 6 bases unmatched. The CDR3 consists of 15 residues. Germline V gene data show CDR1 as LGHNA and CDR2 as YNFKEQ. CDR3 sequence: CASSQNPRGDYEQYF. The CDR3, as DNA: TGTGCCAGCAGCCAAAATCCGCGGGGGGACTACGAGCAGTACTTC.

This clonotype was counted between two and nine times. The rearrangement joins TRBV5-1 to TRBJ1-6; D unclear. The CDR3 has 15 residues. From germline, CDR1 is SGHRS and CDR2 YFSETQ. V was cut by 0 bases and J by 8 bases, with 12 bases left in between. The CDR3 bases are TGCGCCAGCAGCTTGGACACTCCTAGATATTCACCCCTCCACTTT. Amino acid sequence: CASSLDTPRYSPLHF.

The chain couples TRBV5-1 to TRBJ1-1; TRBD1 might be the D (5 bases). This CDR3 has 15 amino acids. Trimming took 4 bases from V and 1 from J, leaving 14 bases between them. The V gene's germline CDR1 is SGHRS and CDR2 YFSETQ. The CDR3: CASSPHTGANTEAFF. For the CDR3, the DNA is TGCGCCAGCAGCCCCCATACCGGGGCGAACACTGAAGCTTTCTTT.

In its sample, this clonotype was seen a few times. CDR3 nucleotide sequence: TGTGCCAGCAGCAACCCCTGGACAGGGTTGATGAAGACCCAGTACTTC. This translates into CASSNPWTGLMKTQYF. The V call is TRBV21-1, the J call TRBJ2-5; the D call of TRBD1 is as the table states it, not checked on the DNA. TRBV21-1 is shown as a pseudogene. CDR3 length equals 16 residues.

This clonotype showed up many times. The chain uses TRBV20-1 and TRBJ2-1; perhaps TRBD1 as D (5 bases). This CDR3 is built from 15 residues. V was clipped by 0 bases and J by 7 bases, with 16 bases between them. Germline-derived CDR1 and CDR2 are DFQATT and SNEGSKA (reference sequence). CDR3 region: CSAREGSGRVNEQFF. In DNA form, the CDR3 reads TGCAGTGCTAGAGAAGGTTCAGGCAGGGTGAATGAGCAGTTCTTC.

The genes are TRBV10-3 and TRBJ2-1; 9 nucleotides match TRBD1. The CDR3 has 15 residues. The germline gives CDR1 ENHRY, CDR2 SYGVKD. With 3 bases clipped from V and 8 bases from J, the junction kept 8 bases outside the gene matches. The CDR3 nucleotides are TGTGCCATCAGTGATAAGGGACAGGGTTTGGATGAGCAGTTCTTC. The encoded protein is CAISDKGQGLDEQFF.

V usage is TRBV14 and J usage is TRBJ1-1; tentatively, D is TRBD1 (5 bases). Germline lookup yields CDR1 SGHDN and CDR2 FVKESK. With 3 bases removed from V and 4 bases from J, the gap between germline ends came to 9 bases. CDR3 length equals 13 residues. The CDR3: CASSHGGGTEAFF. For the CDR3, the DNA is TGTGCCAGCAGCCACGGTGGGGGCACTGAAGCTTTCTTT.

This chain connects TRBV7-2 to TRBJ1-1; no definite D call. Germline values: CDR1 SGHTA, CDR2 FQGNSA. V was cut by 8 bases and J by 1 base, with 14 bases left in between. The CDR3 consists of 14 residues. The DNA of the CDR3 is TGTGCCAGCCTTACACCTACCAGGAACACTGAAGCTTTCTTT. It translates to CASLTPTRNTEAFF.

The table lists this clonotype with a few counts. The CDR3 here is CASSPDTRYQPQHF. The CDR3 DNA reads as TGTGCCAGCAGTCCCGACACTCGATATCAGCCCCAGCATTTT. The chain is built from TRBV6-1 and TRBJ1-5; no clear D. V lost 5 bases and J 5 bases, leaving 13 bases between the germline ends. The germline CDR1 and CDR2 sequences are MNHNS and SASEGT. CDR3 length equals 14 residues.

This clonotype was seen a few times. The rearrangement joins TRBV3-1 to TRBJ2-7, with D maybe TRBD2 (5 bases). This CDR3 region has 16 residues. V gave up 1 base and J gave up 6 bases, with 19 bases separating them. Per germline, CDR1 LGHDT and CDR2 YNNKEL (reference sequence). CDR3 bases: TGTGCCAGCAGCCAAGCCCTGGACTTCCCCTTCCCCGAGCAGTACTTC. Encoded protein: CASSQALDFPFPEQYF.

This chain joins TRBV5-6 and TRBJ2-1, with TRBD2 matching 12 bases. Germline CDR1 is SGHDT and CDR2 is YYEEEE. Trimming took 4 bases from V and 4 from J; bases not matched to a gene: 6. This CDR3 has 16 residues. As DNA, the CDR3 is TGTGCCAGCAGCCTCCGACTAGCGGGAGAGTACAATGAGCAGTTCTTC. It is translated as CASSLRLAGEYNEQFF.

This clonotype was counted ten times or more. This chain joins TRBV12-3 or TRBV12-4 and TRBJ2-5, with 12 bases that match TRBD2. J lost 5 bases, V lost 5 bases, and 9 bases had no gene match. CDR3 size: 16 residues. The DNA of the CDR3 is TGTGCCAGCAGTCCTACGACTAGCGGGAGTCGGGAGACCCAGTACTTC. It is translated as CASSPTTSGSRETQYF.

This clonotype was found many times. The gene calls are TRBV6-2 or TRBV6-3 and TRBJ2-1, with 9 bases fitting TRBD2. Germline V CDR1 and CDR2: MNHEY, SVGEGT. There are 14 residues in the CDR3. Unmatched junction bases numbered 8, after V lost 6 bases and J lost 8 bases. The DNA of the CDR3 is TGTGCCAGCAGGATAGCGGGAGAAGGGCATGAGCAGTTCTTC. Protein: CASRIAGEGHEQFF.

This clonotype has a handful of counts. The chain uses TRBV19 and TRBJ2-7; D is possibly TRBD2 (6 bases). Germline V gives CDR1 LNHDA, CDR2 SQIVND (reference sequence). This CDR3 region has 15 residues. Trimming shortened V by 2 bases and J by 0 bases, and 11 bases separated the two germline ends. CDR3 protein: CASSIPRGTSYEQYF. CDR3 bases: TGTGCCAGTAGTATACCTCGGGGGACCTCCTACGAGCAGTACTTC. The variable domain in full, completed from reference TRBV19 and TRBJ2-7, reads DGGITQSPKYLFRKEGQNVTLSCEQNLNHDAMYWYRQDPGQGLRLIYYSQIVNDFQKGDIAEGYSVSREKKESFPLTVTSAQKNPTAFYLCASSIPRGTSYEQYFGPGTRLTVT.

This clonotype was picked up many times. V gene TRBV6-1 combines with J gene TRBJ1-6, with 7 positions matching TRBD1. Per germline, CDR1 MNHNS and CDR2 SASEGT. The V segment lost 2 bases and the J segment 10 bases; nucleotides outside the gene matches: 5. The CDR3 spans 14 residues. CDR3 DNA sequence: TGTGCCAGCAGTGAAACAGGGGAGGGCTCACCCCTCCACTTT. It yields the protein CASSETGEGSPLHF.

The table lists this clonotype with many counts. The rearrangement links TRBV12-3 or TRBV12-4 to TRBJ1-2; D not resolved. This CDR3 spans 13 amino acids. Trimming took off 3 bases at V and 2 bases at J, with 7 bases between the two ends. The DNA for the CDR3 is TGTGCCAGCAGTTTGGGCGTAAACTATGGCTACACCTTC. Amino acid sequence: CASSLGVNYGYTF.

This clonotype was seen a few times. The CDR3 bases are TGTGCCAGCAGCTTACGGGCGGGGGTAACAGATACGCAGTATTTT. Encoded protein: CASSLRAGVTDTQYF. V gene TRBV7-2 combines with J gene TRBJ2-3; the match to TRBD2 covers 7 bases. The CDR3 is made up of 15 amino acids. The J segment lost 3 bases and the V segment lost 2 bases, leaving 5 bases of the junction unmatched. Germline V lookup: CDR1 SGHTA, CDR2 FQGNSA.

The rearrangement links TRBV4-2 to TRBJ2-1, with TRBD2 matching 7 bases. From germline, CDR1 is LGHNA and CDR2 YNFKEQ. Trimming removed 0 bases from V and 15 bases from J; junction bases left unmatched: 8. The CDR3 length is 13 residues. The DNA for the CDR3 is TGTGCCAGCAGCCAAGAGTTACGGGAGGCTCGGTTCTTC. Protein product: CASSQELREARFF.

The table lists this clonotype with a few counts. The genes are TRBV4-1 and TRBJ2-2; the D gene is possibly TRBD1 (6 bases). Germline V gives CDR1 MGHRA, CDR2 YSYEKL. The CDR3 runs to 14 residues. Trimming took 5 bases from V and 4 from J, leaving 11 bases between them. CDR3 coding DNA: TGCGCCAGCAGCTCTACGGACAGCACCGGGGAGCTGTTTTTT. Translating it yields CASSSTDSTGELFF.

The CDR3 DNA reads as TGTGCCAGCAGTTACAAGTATAATTCACCCCTCCACTTT. Translating it yields CASSYKYNSPLHF. This chain links TRBV6-5 with TRBJ1-6; D is unclear. The V end lost 2 bases, the J end lost 4 bases, and 3 bases lay between the germline ends. This CDR3 region has 13 residues. Germline V gives CDR1 MNHEY, CDR2 SVGAGI.

This clonotype showed up just a few times. This chain uses TRBV6-5 with TRBJ2-3, with 10 bases that match TRBD2. The CDR3 is 18 residues long. Germline CDR1 reads MNHEY; CDR2 reads SVGAGI. Unmatched junction bases numbered 10, after V lost 4 bases and J lost 0 bases. CDR3 sequence: CASSSAWTSGTSTDTQYF. The CDR3 bases are TGTGCCAGCAGTTCCGCCTGGACTAGCGGTACTAGCACAGATACGCAGTATTTT.

There are a few counts of this clonotype. V usage is TRBV15 and J usage is TRBJ2-5; D is tentatively TRBD1 or TRBD2 (6 bases each). V shed 0 bases and J shed 4 bases, with 12 bases lying between them. CDR3 length equals 15 residues. Germline V gene lookup returns CDR1 LNHNV and CDR2 YYDKDF (reference sequence). CDR3 in DNA: TGTGCCACCAGCAGAGATACGGGGGCGCTAGAGACCCAGTACTTC. Amino acids: CATSRDTGALETQYF. The variable domain in full, completed from reference TRBV15 and TRBJ2-5, reads DAMVIQNPRYQVTQFGKPVTLSCSQTLNHNVMYWYQQKSSQAPKLLFHYYDKDFNNEADTPDNFQSRRPNTSFCFLDIRSPGLGDTAMYLCATSRDTGALETQYFGPGTRLLVL.

The sample holds many counts of this clonotype. The chain is built from TRBV30 and TRBJ2-3; no definite D call. Germline CDR1 reads GTSNPN; CDR2 reads SVGIG (reference sequence). The CDR3 sequence is 14 residues long. Trimming removed 1 base at V and 0 bases at J, with 8 bases between. CDR3 nucleotides: TGTGCCTGGAGTGGGACGTCTAGCACAGATACGCAGTATTTT. It specifies CAWSGTSSTDTQYF. Together with reference TRBV30 and TRBJ2-3, the CDR3 gives the full variable domain: SQTIHQWPATLVQPVGSPLSLECTVEGTSNPNLYWYRQAAGRGLQLLFYSVGIGQISSEVPQNLSASRPQDRQFILSSKKLLLSDSGFYLCAWSGTSSTDTQYFGPGTRLTVL.

The chain recombines TRBV6-1 with TRBJ2-1, with D tentatively TRBD2 (6 bases). CDR1 is MNHNS, CDR2 SASEGT, per germline. This CDR3 is 15 amino acids long. V shed 8 bases and J shed 4 bases, with 18 bases lying between them. CDR3 sequence reads: CASRPLASGYNEQFF. The CDR3 nucleotides are TGTGCCAGCCGACCGCTAGCGTCAGGTTACAATGAGCAGTTCTTC.

This clonotype came up a few times. V and J are TRBV5-1 and TRBJ2-4; 8 positions match TRBD2. V shed 3 bases and J 15 bases; nucleotides not matched to a gene: 8. The CDR3 has 12 amino acids. Germline V gene sequence: CDR1 SGHRS, CDR2 YFSETQ. CDR3 nucleotide sequence: TGCGCCAGCAGCTCGGGACTAGACCGTTGGTACTTC. It yields the protein CASSSGLDRWYF.